There are many counts of the clone carrying this TCR beta chain. A library of TCRbeta sequences, prepared with unique molecular identifiers, was generated. TCRdb ran MiXCR on the PCR reads and lists one entry per CDR3 protein. The sample shows roughly 220,000 distinct CDR3 sequences, around 12% of them seen only once. The data stem from a study of T-cell reconstitution after alpha-beta-depleted transplantation in children. Per the germline V gene, CDR1 is LGHDT and CDR2 is YNNKEL (reference sequence). This CDR3 has 14 residues. The V end was cut by 4 bases, the J end by 2 bases, with 12 bases between.

The sequencing here drew on PBMCs from the stem cell graft donor, taken from the stem cell graft. V and J are TRBV3-1 and TRBJ2-7; no reliable D call. The sequence was obtained from a human donor who donated a stem cell graft to a child with acute lymphoblastic leukemia. The CDR3: CASSLRTRAYEQYF. In DNA form, the CDR3 reads TGTGCCAGCAGCCTCAGGACCCGGGCCTACGAGCAGTACTTC.